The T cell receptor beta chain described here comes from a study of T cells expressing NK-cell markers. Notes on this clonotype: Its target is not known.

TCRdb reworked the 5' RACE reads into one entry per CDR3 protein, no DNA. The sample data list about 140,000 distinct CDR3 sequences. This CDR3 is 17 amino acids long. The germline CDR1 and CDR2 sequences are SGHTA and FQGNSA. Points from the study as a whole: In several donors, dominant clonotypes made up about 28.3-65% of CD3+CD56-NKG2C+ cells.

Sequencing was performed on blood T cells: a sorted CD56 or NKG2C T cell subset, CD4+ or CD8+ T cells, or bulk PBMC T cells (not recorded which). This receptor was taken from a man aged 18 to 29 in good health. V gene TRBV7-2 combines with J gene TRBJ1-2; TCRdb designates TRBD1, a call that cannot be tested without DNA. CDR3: CASGASLQSHRGGGYTF.